This TCR beta chain was recovered during a study of shared clonotypes between healthy human individuals. Study outcomes and limitations: Among donors, sharing of clonotypes was expected to be affected by sequencing depth.

The protocol was immunoSEQ multiplex PCR, while the TCRdb copy is restricted to in-frame clones and leaves out a portion. The sample lists around 1.6 million clones; approximately 98% were seen once. The germline V gene encodes CDR1 SQVTM and CDR2 ANQGSEA. The CDR3 spans 13 residues. Losses at the gene ends were 5 bases for V and 5 bases for J; bases not matched to a gene: 8. With respect to this clone: What it recognizes is unknown.

This TCR was sampled from a man between 25 and 39 years old in good health. Input material: naive CD4+ T cells sorted from blood. Indicated subset: CD45RA+ positively selected. The chain recombines TRBV29-1 with TRBJ2-5; 7 bases map to TRBD2. This CDR3 is CSVSPGGLETQYF. In DNA form, the CDR3 reads TGCAGCGTTTCCCCGGGGGGTTTGGAGACCCAGTACTTC. The variable domain in full, completed from reference TRBV29-1 and TRBJ2-5, reads SAVISQKPSRDICQRGTSLTIQCQVDSQVTMMFWYRQQPGQSLTLIATANQGSEATYESGFVIDKFPISRPNLTFSTLTVSNMSPEDSSIYLCSVSPGGLETQYFGPGTRLLVL.